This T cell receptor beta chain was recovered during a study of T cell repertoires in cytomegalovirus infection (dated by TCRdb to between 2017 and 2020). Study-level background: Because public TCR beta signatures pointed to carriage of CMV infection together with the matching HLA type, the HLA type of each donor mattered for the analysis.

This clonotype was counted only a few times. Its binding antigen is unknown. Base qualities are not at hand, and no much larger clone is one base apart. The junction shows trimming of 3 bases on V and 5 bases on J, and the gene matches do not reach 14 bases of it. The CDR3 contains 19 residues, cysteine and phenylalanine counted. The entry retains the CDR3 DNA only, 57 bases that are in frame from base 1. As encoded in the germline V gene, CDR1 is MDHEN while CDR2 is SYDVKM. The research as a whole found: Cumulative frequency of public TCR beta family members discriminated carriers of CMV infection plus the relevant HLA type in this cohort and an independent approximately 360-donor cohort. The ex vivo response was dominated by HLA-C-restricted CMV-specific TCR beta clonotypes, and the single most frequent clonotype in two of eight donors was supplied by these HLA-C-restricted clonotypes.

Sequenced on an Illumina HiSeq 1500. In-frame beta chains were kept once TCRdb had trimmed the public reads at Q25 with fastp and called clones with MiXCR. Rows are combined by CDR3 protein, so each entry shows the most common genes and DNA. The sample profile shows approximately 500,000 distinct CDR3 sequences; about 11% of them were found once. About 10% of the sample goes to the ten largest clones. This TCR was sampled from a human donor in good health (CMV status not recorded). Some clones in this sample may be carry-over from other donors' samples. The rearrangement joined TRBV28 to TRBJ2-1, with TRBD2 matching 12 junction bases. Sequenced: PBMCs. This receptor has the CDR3 CASSFATYLLAGGDNEQFF. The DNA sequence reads TGTGCCAGCAGTTTTGCTACCTACCTTCTAGCGGGAGGGGACAATGAGCAGTTCTTC.